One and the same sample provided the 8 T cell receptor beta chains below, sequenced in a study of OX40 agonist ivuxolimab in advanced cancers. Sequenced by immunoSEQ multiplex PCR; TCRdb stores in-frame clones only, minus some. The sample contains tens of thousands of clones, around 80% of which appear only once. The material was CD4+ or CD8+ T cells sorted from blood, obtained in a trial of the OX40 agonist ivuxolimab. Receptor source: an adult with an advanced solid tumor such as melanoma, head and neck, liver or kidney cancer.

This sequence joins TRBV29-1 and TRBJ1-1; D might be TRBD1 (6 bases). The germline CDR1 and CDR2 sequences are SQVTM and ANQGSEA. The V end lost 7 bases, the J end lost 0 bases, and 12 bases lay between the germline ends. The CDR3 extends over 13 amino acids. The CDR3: CSALDRMNTEAFF. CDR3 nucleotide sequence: TGCAGCGCTTTGGACAGAATGAACACTGAAGCTTTCTTT.

The CDR3 loop reads CSARADGEQFF. The CDR3, as DNA: TGCAGTGCTAGGGCGGACGGAGAGCAGTTCTTC. The rearrangement joins TRBV20-1 to TRBJ2-1; D remains ambiguous. The V gene lost 3 bases and the J gene lost 10 bases, with 10 bases spanning the gap. The CDR3 contains 11 residues. In germline, CDR1 is DFQATT, CDR2 SNEGSKA (reference sequence).

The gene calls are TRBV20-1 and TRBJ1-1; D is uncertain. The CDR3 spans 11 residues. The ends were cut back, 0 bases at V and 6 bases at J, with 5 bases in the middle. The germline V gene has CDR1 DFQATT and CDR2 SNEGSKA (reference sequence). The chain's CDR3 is CSARDWAEAFF. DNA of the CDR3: TGCAGTGCTAGAGATTGGGCTGAAGCTTTCTTT.

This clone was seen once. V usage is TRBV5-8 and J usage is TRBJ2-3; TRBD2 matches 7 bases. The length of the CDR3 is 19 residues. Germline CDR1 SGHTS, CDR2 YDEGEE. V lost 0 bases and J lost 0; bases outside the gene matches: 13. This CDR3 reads CASSLVGAGDLLSTDTQYF. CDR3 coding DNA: TGTGCCAGCAGCTTGGTTGGCGCGGGAGACCTCCTAAGCACAGATACGCAGTATTTT.

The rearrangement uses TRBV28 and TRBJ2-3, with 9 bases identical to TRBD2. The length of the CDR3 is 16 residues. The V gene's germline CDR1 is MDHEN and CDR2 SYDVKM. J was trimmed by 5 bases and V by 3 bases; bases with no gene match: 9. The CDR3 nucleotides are TGTGCCAGCAGTTTCTTGCGGGGGGGCGGACTAGATACGCAGTATTTT. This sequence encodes CASSFLRGGGLDTQYF.

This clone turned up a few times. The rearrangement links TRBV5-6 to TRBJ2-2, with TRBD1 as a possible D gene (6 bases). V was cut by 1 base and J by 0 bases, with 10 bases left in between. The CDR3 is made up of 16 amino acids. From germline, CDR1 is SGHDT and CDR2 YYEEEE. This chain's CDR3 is CASSLWDNPNTGELFF. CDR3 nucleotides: TGTGCCAGCAGCTTGTGGGACAATCCGAACACCGGGGAGCTGTTTTTT.

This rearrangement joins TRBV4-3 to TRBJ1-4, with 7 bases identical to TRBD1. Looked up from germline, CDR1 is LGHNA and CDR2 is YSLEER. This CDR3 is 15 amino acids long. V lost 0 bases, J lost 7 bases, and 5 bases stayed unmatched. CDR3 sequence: CASSQEVRGSEKLFF. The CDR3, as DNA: TGCGCCAGCAGCCAAGAGGTCAGGGGGAGTGAAAAACTGTTTTTT.

DNA of the CDR3: TGTGCCAGCAGCATGACTAGCGGGGGGTCCCCAGATACGCAGTATTTT. Protein sequence: CASSMTSGGSPDTQYF. The chain carries TRBV11-1 and TRBJ2-3; 13 bases line up with TRBD2. CDR1 is SGHAT, CDR2 FQDESV, per germline (reference sequence). V was clipped by 5 bases and J by 4 bases; unmatched bases: 6. This CDR3 comprises 16 residues.